A selection of T cell receptor beta chains follows, all from one sample in a study of blood T cell repertoires in COVID-19. Using immunoSEQ multiplex PCR, the repertoire was profiled, and TCRdb retains in-frame clones only, with some absent. The table shows hundreds of thousands of clones, with almost 85% occurring only once. The sequenced material came from peripheral blood. These receptor sequences come from a human donor in a cohort sampled during active COVID-19. CDR3s include the opening cysteine and the closing phenylalanine or tryptophan. Fields, in order: D gene, V gene, J gene, CDR3 protein. A D gene is named only where the DNA matches it firmly.

NA	TRBV19	TRBJ1-5	CASRGRAPQHF
TRBD1	TRBV24-1	TRBJ2-7	CATSESSGGASYEQYF
TRBD2	TRBV2	TRBJ2-1	CASKGGGNSNEQFF
TRBD2	TRBV6-6	TRBJ2-3	CASSRLAGIGTDTQYF
NA	TRBV4-2	TRBJ1-2	CASSPDSMWSLVEYGYTF
NA	TRBV7-8	TRBJ2-6	CASSLTTGANVLTF
NA	TRBV7-2	TRBJ1-2	CASSLNLGALNYGYTF
NA	TRBV19	TRBJ1-2	CASSIVGRANYGYTF
NA	TRBV5-1	TRBJ2-1	CASSIGDGEQFF
TRBD1	TRBV27	TRBJ1-4	CASSPWDRGLTNEKLFF
NA	TRBV18	TRBJ2-7	CASSAGTQNEQYF
TRBD1	TRBV2	TRBJ1-1	CASRAGTGALDEAFF
NA	TRBV10-1	TRBJ2-3	CASSEQGRGGTDTQYF
NA	TRBV5-6	TRBJ2-7	CASSADRLYEQYF
NA	TRBV11-2	TRBJ1-5	CASSSSPTDHSNQPQHF
TRBD1	TRBV5-1	TRBJ1-2	CASSGDRGYSGYTF
TRBD2	TRBV6-2/TRBV6-3	TRBJ2-7	CASSYSRRGLAGHYEQYF
NA	TRBV6-1	TRBJ1-5	CASSEGWGGGQPQHF
NA	TRBV6-5	TRBJ2-4	CASSYSSVVVDIQYF
TRBD1	TRBV28	TRBJ1-6	CASRPGTRGRWNSPLHF
TRBD2	TRBV5-4	TRBJ2-5	CASSPGGVAGGQETQYF
NA	TRBV28	TRBJ1-3	CASRRTRENTIYF
TRBD2	TRBV5-4	TRBJ2-7	CASSPAGGVGSYEQYF
NA	TRBV5-4	TRBJ1-1	CASSSIPWTAEGAEAFF
NA	TRBV29-1	TRBJ2-1	CSVVGLSSYNEQFF
NA	TRBV12-3/TRBV12-4	TRBJ1-2	CASSLAAAYGYTF
TRBD1	TRBV18	TRBJ1-2	CASSPMGQASGNYGYTF
TRBD2	TRBV5-1	TRBJ2-1	CASSAGLAAYNEQFF
NA	TRBV4-2	TRBJ1-2	CASSQFSGYTF
TRBD1	TRBV30	TRBJ1-5	CAWSTQGDQPQHF
NA	TRBV5-4	TRBJ1-3	CASSLAQAGNTIYF
NA	TRBV27	TRBJ1-2	CASSQGHGYTF
TRBD2	TRBV7-9	TRBJ2-1	CASSLGTSVYNEQFF
NA	TRBV10-3	TRBJ1-1	CAIRDGANTEAFF
NA	TRBV2	TRBJ1-5	CASSVERGGISNQPQHF
TRBD1	TRBV5-4	TRBJ1-1	CASSLQGQGAFF
NA	TRBV25-1	TRBJ1-5	CASSEAGESQPQHF